These T cell receptor beta chains were read from a single sample in a study of glioma-infiltrating T cells after dendritic cell vaccination. The table came from immunoSEQ multiplex PCR; TCRdb's copy has only in-frame clones and leaves some out. Of some 91,000 clones listed, 75% to 90% are singletons. This sample comprised blood, obtained after dendritic cell vaccination. These receptors were obtained from a human donor with glioblastoma. The CDR3 runs from the conserved cysteine through the conserved F or W. The order of the fields is J gene, V gene, D gene, CDR3 protein. The D gene is left open where the match is weak.

TRBJ1-3 | TRBV6-5 | NA | CASRARLNSGNTIYF
TRBJ2-1 | TRBV15 | NA | CATTITLQAYNEQFF
TRBJ1-2 | TRBV11-2 | TRBD1 | CASSLGGTGIYGYTF
TRBJ2-1 | TRBV7-2 | TRBD1 | CASSLAGTAYNEQFF
TRBJ1-4 | TRBV6-1 | TRBD1 | CASSEIGTGDEKLFF
TRBJ1-2 | TRBV7-2 | TRBD1 | CASSFSTGGGLGYGYTF
TRBJ1-2 | TRBV7-9 | TRBD1 | CASSLDRGNDGYTF
TRBJ2-1 | TRBV4-1 | TRBD2 | CASSPGQNGLAGYNEQFF
TRBJ2-5 | TRBV15 | NA | CATSRGEGLGETQYF
TRBJ2-3 | TRBV9 | TRBD2 | CASSVDEREWTQYF
TRBJ2-5 | TRBV19 | NA | CASSLQGRETQYF
TRBJ1-3 | TRBV5-4 | NA | CASSLEFSAGNTIYF
TRBJ1-4 | TRBV6-6 | TRBD1 | CAGQTGDEKLFF
TRBJ1-5 | TRBV18 | NA | CASSPSEGGNQPQHF
TRBJ1-1 | TRBV6-5 | NA | CASSYVRGEAFF
TRBJ2-1 | TRBV5-4 | NA | CASSWDTAEQFF
TRBJ1-2 | TRBV6-1 | NA | CASTLTVGSGYGYAF
TRBJ2-5 | TRBV4-1 | TRBD1 | CASSSGQGEETQYF
TRBJ1-1 | TRBV21-1 | NA | CASSKGAYPGAFF
TRBJ1-2 | TRBV6-5 | TRBD1 | CASSPTGAGFYGYTF
TRBJ1-4 | TRBV30 | NA | CAWSKGATYEKLFF
TRBJ1-4 | TRBV6-1 | TRBD1 | CASSAGQGITNEKLFF
TRBJ2-1 | TRBV9 | TRBD2 | CASSVHTGGVPGDEQFF
TRBJ2-1 | TRBV7-2 | TRBD2 | CASSLLGGGALNEQFF
TRBJ2-1 | TRBV19 | NA | CASKGEPSDHNEQFF
TRBJ2-5 | TRBV10-2 | TRBD2 | CASSLAGPQETQYF
TRBJ2-2 | TRBV30 | NA | CAWSARAANTGELFF
TRBJ1-4 | TRBV18 | NA | CASSPSGEEREKLFF
TRBJ2-1 | TRBV5-1 | TRBD1 | CASSDTGDRYNEQFF
TRBJ1-4 | TRBV5-5 | TRBD1 | CASSSGDRARNEKLFF
TRBJ2-2 | TRBV4-1 | NA | CASSPPLGSPGGELFF
TRBJ1-3 | TRBV19 | NA | CASSSQGRSGNTIYF
TRBJ1-4 | TRBV19 | NA | CASSNRGGAGIDEKLFF
TRBJ2-2 | TRBV5-4 | NA | CASSLDRRNTGELFF
TRBJ1-3 | TRBV9 | NA | CASSVWDNSGNTIYF
TRBJ2-5 | TRBV5-5 | NA | CASSLGVGEQETQYF
TRBJ2-3 | TRBV5-1 | NA | CASSFPQGDTQYF
TRBJ2-1 | TRBV5-1 | TRBD2 | CASSRGGASYNEQFF
TRBJ2-5 | TRBV15 | TRBD1 | CATSPPGQAETQYF
TRBJ2-2 | TRBV6-5 | NA | CASSVRGLGTGELFF
TRBJ2-1 | TRBV11-2 | NA | CASTSETPSGQFF
TRBJ2-3 | TRBV5-1 | TRBD2 | CASSPGTRETDTQYF
TRBJ1-1 | TRBV4-2 | TRBD1 | CASSTGGFSVTEAFF
TRBJ1-2 | TRBV6-4 | NA | CASRGGSAANGYTF
TRBJ2-5 | TRBV6-1 | TRBD2 | CASSRTSSETQYF
TRBJ1-1 | TRBV7-9 | TRBD1 | CARAMVTGGMNTEAFF
TRBJ2-5 | TRBV6-5 | NA | CASSGGSDQETQYF
TRBJ2-1 | TRBV7-9 | NA | CASRLWVLSGVGNEQFF
TRBJ2-6 | TRBV25-1 | NA | CASSASGANVLTF
TRBJ2-3 | TRBV4-1 | TRBD2 | CASSQGHPTSGRVADTQYF
TRBJ1-3 | TRBV6-1 | NA | CASRESSGNTIYF
TRBJ1-1 | TRBV6-1 | NA | CASMDTLNTEAFF
TRBJ1-5 | TRBV19 | TRBD1 | CASRPTGTVSQPQHF
TRBJ2-3 | TRBV6-6 | NA | CASSSKGGVDTQYF